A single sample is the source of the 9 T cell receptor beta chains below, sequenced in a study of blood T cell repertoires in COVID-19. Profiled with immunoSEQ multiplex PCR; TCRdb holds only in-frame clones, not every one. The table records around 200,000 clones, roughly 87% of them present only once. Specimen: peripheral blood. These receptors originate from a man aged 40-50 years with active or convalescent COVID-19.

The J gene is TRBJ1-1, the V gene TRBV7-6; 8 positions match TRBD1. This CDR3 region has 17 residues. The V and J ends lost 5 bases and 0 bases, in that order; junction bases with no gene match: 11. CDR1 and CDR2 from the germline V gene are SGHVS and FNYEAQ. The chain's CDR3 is CASSPWTGFQMNTEAFF. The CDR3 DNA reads TGTGCCAGCAGCCCTTGGACAGGGTTTCAAATGAACACTGAAGCTTTCTTT.

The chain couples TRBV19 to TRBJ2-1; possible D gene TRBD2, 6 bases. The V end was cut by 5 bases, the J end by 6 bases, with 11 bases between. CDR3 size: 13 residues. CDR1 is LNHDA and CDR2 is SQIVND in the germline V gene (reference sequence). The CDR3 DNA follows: TGTGCCAGTAGTGCAGGACTACTCAATGAGCAGTTCTTC. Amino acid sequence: CASSAGLLNEQFF.

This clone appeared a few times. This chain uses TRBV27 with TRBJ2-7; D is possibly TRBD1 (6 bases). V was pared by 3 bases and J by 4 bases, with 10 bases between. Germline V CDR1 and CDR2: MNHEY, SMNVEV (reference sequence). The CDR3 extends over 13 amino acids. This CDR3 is CASSLGHIYEQYF. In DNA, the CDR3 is TGTGCCAGCAGTTTGGGACATATTTACGAGCAGTACTTC.

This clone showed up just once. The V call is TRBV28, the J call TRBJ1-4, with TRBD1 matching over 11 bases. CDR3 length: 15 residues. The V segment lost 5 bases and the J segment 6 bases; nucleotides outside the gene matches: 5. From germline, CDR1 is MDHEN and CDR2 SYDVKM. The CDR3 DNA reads TGTGCCAGCAGTCCACCGGGACAGGGGGATGAAAAACTGTTTTTT. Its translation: CASSPPGQGDEKLFF.

The CDR3 nucleotides are TGTGCCAGCAGTTACCCAGGCCAAAGTCATGGCTACACCTTC. This codes for CASSYPGQSHGYTF. V gene TRBV6-2 or TRBV6-3 combines with J gene TRBJ1-2; unclear D gene. V was pared by 2 bases and J by 6 bases, with 13 bases between. The germline gives CDR1 MNHEY, CDR2 SVGEGT. CDR3 size: 14 residues.

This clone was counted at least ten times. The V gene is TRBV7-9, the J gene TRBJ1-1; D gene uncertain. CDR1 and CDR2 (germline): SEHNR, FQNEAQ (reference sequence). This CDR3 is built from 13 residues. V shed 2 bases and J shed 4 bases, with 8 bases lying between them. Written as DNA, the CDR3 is TGTGCCAGCAGCTTACAGGAGGGCACTGAAGCTTTCTTT. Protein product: CASSLQEGTEAFF.

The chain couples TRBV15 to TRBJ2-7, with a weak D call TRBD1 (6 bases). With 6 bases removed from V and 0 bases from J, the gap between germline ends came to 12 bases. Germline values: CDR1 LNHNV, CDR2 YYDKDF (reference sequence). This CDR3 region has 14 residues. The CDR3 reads CATRWGLGSYEQYF. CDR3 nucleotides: TGTGCCACCAGGTGGGGGCTGGGCTCCTACGAGCAGTACTTC. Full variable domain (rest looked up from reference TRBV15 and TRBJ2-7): DAMVIQNPRYQVTQFGKPVTLSCSQTLNHNVMYWYQQKSSQAPKLLFHYYDKDFNNEADTPDNFQSRRPNTSFCFLDIRSPGLGDTAMYLCATRWGLGSYEQYFGPGTRLTVT.

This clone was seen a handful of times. CDR3 nucleotide sequence: TGTGCCAGCAGCCCCGGAGGTGGCAGGGAGGACATTCAGTACTTC. Its protein product is CASSPGGGREDIQYF. The chain carries TRBV9 and TRBJ2-4; TRBD2 is a possible D gene (6 bases). There are 15 residues in the CDR3. CDR1 is SGDLS, CDR2 YYNGEE, per germline. V shed 4 bases and J shed 8 bases, with 19 bases lying between them.

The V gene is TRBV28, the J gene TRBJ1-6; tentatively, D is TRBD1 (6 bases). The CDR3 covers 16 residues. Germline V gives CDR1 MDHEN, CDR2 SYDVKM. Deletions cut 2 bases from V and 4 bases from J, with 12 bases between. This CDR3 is CASSLGGATYNSPLHF. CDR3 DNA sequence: TGTGCCAGCAGTTTAGGGGGGGCGACATATAATTCACCCCTCCACTTT.